A selection of T cell receptor beta chains follows, all from one sample in a study of control samples from healthy donors and cancer patients. Profiled with immunoSEQ multiplex PCR; TCRdb holds only in-frame clones, not every one. The sample gives approximately 58,000 clones, around 87% of which show up once; roughly 13% is in the top ten. Source material: PBMCs. The receptor set was obtained from a woman aged 60-75 years with lung cancer. CDR3s include the opening cysteine and the closing phenylalanine or tryptophan. Fields, in order: clone size, J gene, D gene, V gene, CDR3 DNA, CDR3 protein. D genes are given only for firm matches. Where a row states a size, it is once, few, many or the class of an expanded clone; other rows omit it.

few	TRBJ2-7	TRBD2	TRBV30	TGTGCCTGGAGTGTACTGGGTAGCGGGATAGCCGAGCAGTACTTC	CAWSVLGSGIAEQYF
.	TRBJ2-1	TRBD1	TRBV20-1	TGCAGTGCTGGACAGGGCCATGAGCAGTTCTTC	CSAGQGHEQFF
.	TRBJ2-1	.	TRBV6-5	TGTGCCAGCAGTACCCCCCGGACTATCCAGCAGTTCTTC	CASSTPRTIQQFF
.	TRBJ2-2	.	TRBV11-3	TGTGCCAGCAGCCGACAACCCGGGGAGCTGTTTTTT	CASSRQPGELFF
.	TRBJ2-5	TRBD1	TRBV5-3	TGTGCCAGAAGCTTGGAAGAGGGGGCGGGGACCCAGTACTTC	CARSLEEGAGTQYF
.	TRBJ2-1	TRBD2	TRBV7-2	TGTGCCAGCTCCTCTACTAGCGGGAGTTACAATGAGCAGTTCTTC	CASSSTSGSYNEQFF
.	TRBJ2-3	.	TRBV7-2	TGTGCCAGCAGTTCCTACGGACATGGGGGAGATACGCAGTATTTT	CASSSYGHGGDTQYF
.	TRBJ1-4	.	TRBV4-1	TGCGCCAGCAGCCAAGTCTGGGTAACTAATGAAAAACTGTTTTTT	CASSQVWVTNEKLFF
.	TRBJ1-4	TRBD1	TRBV28	TGTGCCAGCAGTTTTCCGGGACAGGGGGGGGAAAAACTGTTTTTT	CASSFPGQGGEKLFF
.	TRBJ2-1	TRBD2	TRBV5-4	TGTGCCAGCAGCCTGAGCCCAGCGGGAACCTACAATGAGCAGTTCTTC	CASSLSPAGTYNEQFF
.	TRBJ2-3	TRBD1	TRBV10-3	TGTGCCATCAGTGTACAGGGGGGAAACACAGATACGCAGTATTTT	CAISVQGGNTDTQYF
.	TRBJ2-5	TRBD2	TRBV27	TGTGCCAGCAGTTTATCCCGGACTAGCGGGAGGAAAGAGACCCAGTACTTC	CASSLSRTSGRKETQYF
.	TRBJ2-1	TRBD2	TRBV28	TGTGCCAGCAGTCCCTCCGGGCCCGGGGGGTACAATGAGCAGTTCTTC	CASSPSGPGGYNEQFF
.	TRBJ1-2	TRBD1	TRBV7-6	TGTGCCAGCAGCCCGCGGGACAGGGTAACGGTTACAGCTGGCTACACCTTC	CASSPRDRVTVTAGYTF
.	TRBJ2-7	TRBD2	TRBV28	TGTGCCAGCACCGAAGGGGGACTAGCGGCATTAGAGTACTTC	CASTEGGLAALEYF